A single sample gave rise to the 24 T cell receptor beta chains below, sequenced in a study of CD8 T cells in Susac syndrome. It was with random hexamers that roughly 0.5 to 1 ug RNA was reverse transcribed. TCRdb ran MiXCR on the immunoSEQ multiplex PCR reads and lists one entry per CDR3 protein. The sample shows about 430,000 distinct CDR3 sequences, roughly 85% of them seen only once. Sequenced input: CD8+ T cells from PBMCs. These receptors all come from a human donor with multiple sclerosis.

The rearrangement uses TRBV4-1 and TRBJ1-1, with D possibly TRBD1 on 6 matching bases. This CDR3 is 20 amino acids long. The V gene lost 3 bases and the J gene lost 0 bases, with 26 bases spanning the gap. From germline, CDR1 is MGHRA and CDR2 YSYEKL. DNA for the CDR3: TGCGCCAGCAGCCAGTACGTCGCGGGGGCGGGAGGGTCCATGAACACTGAAGCTTTCTTT. Encoded protein: CASSQYVAGAGGSMNTEAFF.

The rearrangement joins TRBV15 to TRBJ2-1; 11 bases line up with TRBD1. J was trimmed by 9 bases and V by 5 bases; bases with no gene match: 6. CDR3 size: 14 residues. Per the germline V gene, CDR1 is LNHNV and CDR2 is YYDKDF (reference sequence). The CDR3 DNA sequence: TGTGCCACCAGCGCGGACAGGGGGCTTGGTGAGCAGTTCTTC. This gives the protein CATSADRGLGEQFF.

The chain uses TRBV14 and TRBJ2-1; 7 positions agree with TRBD2. The CDR3 totals 16 residues. J lost 3 bases, V lost 0 bases, and 5 bases had no gene match. Germline lookup yields CDR1 SGHDN and CDR2 FVKESK. In DNA form, the CDR3 reads TGTGCCAGCAGCCAAGATTTGGGGGGGAACTACAATGAGCAGTTCTTC. Its translation: CASSQDLGGNYNEQFF. Full variable domain (rest looked up from reference TRBV14 and TRBJ2-1): EAGVTQFPSHSVIEKGQTVTLRCDPISGHDNLYWYRRVMGKEIKFLLHFVKESKQDESGMPNNRFLAERTGGTYSTLKVQPAELEDSGVYFCASSQDLGGNYNEQFFGPGTRLTVL.

The J gene is TRBJ2-3, the V gene TRBV7-9, with TRBD2 as a possible D gene (7 bases). CDR1 and CDR2 from the germline V gene are SEHNR and FQNEAQ (reference sequence). V was trimmed by 5 bases and J by 2 bases, leaving 17 bases between them. The CDR3 runs to 16 residues. The CDR3 DNA sequence: TGTGCCAGCAGCCCCCCGGGGGGACACACCACAGATACGCAGTATTTT. Translating gives CASSPPGGHTTDTQYF.

The chain uses TRBV29-1 and TRBJ2-7; D is perhaps TRBD1 or TRBD2 (5 bases each). Per the germline V gene, CDR1 is SQVTM and CDR2 is ANQGSEA. The CDR3 covers 13 residues. Trimming removed 4 bases at V and 2 bases at J, with 12 bases between. The CDR3 nucleotides are TGCAGCGTTGGAGGGACCGATACCTACGAGCAGTACTTC. It codes for CSVGGTDTYEQYF.

The table lists this clonotype with a few counts. The chain uses TRBV6-1 and TRBJ1-2, with D unclear. Trimming removed 7 bases at V and 4 bases at J, with 10 bases between. The length of the CDR3 is 12 residues. In germline, CDR1 is MNHNS, CDR2 SASEGT. The CDR3 sequence is CASIEEGYGYTF. CDR3 nucleotides: TGTGCCAGCATCGAAGAGGGCTATGGCTACACCTTC.

The chain joins TRBV27 to TRBJ2-1, with 9 bases that match TRBD1. Germline CDR1 is MNHEY and CDR2 is SMNVEV (reference sequence). This CDR3 spans 16 amino acids. V was clipped by 0 bases and J by 6 bases; unmatched bases: 6. CDR3 in DNA: TGTGCCAGCAGTTTATCCGGGACAGGGTACAGCAATGAGCAGTTCTTC. Protein: CASSLSGTGYSNEQFF.

This clonotype was found a few times. This rearrangement joins TRBV30 to TRBJ2-2; D possibly corresponds to TRBD1 (5 bases). The length of the CDR3 is 13 residues. Germline assignment: CDR1 GTSNPN and CDR2 SVGIG (reference sequence). Trimming left V 0 bases short and J 4 bases short, with 6 bases between. The CDR3 region is CAWSVGVTGELFF. The CDR3 bases are TGTGCCTGGAGTGTAGGGGTCACCGGGGAGCTGTTTTTT.

This clonotype was picked up a small number of times. This rearrangement joins TRBV25-1 to TRBJ1-2; 7 nucleotides align to TRBD1. The germline V gene encodes CDR1 MGHDK and CDR2 SYGVNS. This CDR3 is built from 15 residues. The trim removed 6 bases at V and 4 bases at J, leaving 11 bases unmatched. For the CDR3, the DNA is TGTGCCAGCAGCGGGGGGACAGTAGGGGGCTATGGCTACACCTTC. Encoded protein: CASSGGTVGGYGYTF.

This clonotype has just one count. The CDR3 loop reads CSAREAGSYNEQFF. CDR3 DNA: TGCAGTGCTAGAGAAGCGGGAAGCTACAATGAGCAGTTCTTC. The chain joins TRBV20-1 to TRBJ2-1; 7 bases are a match to TRBD2. From germline, CDR1 is DFQATT and CDR2 SNEGSKA (reference sequence). With 0 bases clipped from V and 3 bases from J, the junction kept 2 bases outside the gene matches. This CDR3 has 14 residues.

The chain couples TRBV5-4 to TRBJ2-7; D unresolved. V gave up 1 base and J gave up 4 bases, with 12 bases separating them. The length of the CDR3 is 14 residues. The germline V gene encodes CDR1 SGHNT and CDR2 YYREEE (reference sequence). The CDR3 bases are TGTGCCAGCAGCTTGTCGGCAAACGGTTACGAGCAGTACTTC. It encodes CASSLSANGYEQYF.

The CDR3 is CASSLRTGVTYEQYF. The CDR3 DNA is TGTGCCAGCAGTCTCCGGACAGGCGTTACCTACGAGCAGTACTTC. The chain employs TRBV28 and TRBJ2-7; TRBD1 agrees at 7 bases. J was trimmed by 2 bases and V by 5 bases; bases with no gene match: 9. CDR3 length: 15 residues. The germline V gene has CDR1 MDHEN and CDR2 SYDVKM.

The genes are TRBV6-5 and TRBJ1-4; D possibly corresponds to TRBD1 (6 bases). With 4 bases removed from V and 7 bases from J, the gap between germline ends came to 22 bases. CDR1 and CDR2 (germline): MNHEY, SVGAGI. The CDR3 spans 17 residues. The CDR3 sequence: CASSLTRVLRGGEKLFF. DNA for the CDR3: TGTGCCAGCAGTTTGACCCGGGTCCTCAGGGGTGGTGAAAAACTGTTTTTT.

The gene calls are TRBV27 and TRBJ1-5; 9 bases line up with TRBD1. This CDR3 is built from 14 residues. Germline lookup yields CDR1 MNHEY and CDR2 SMNVEV (reference sequence). V shed 6 bases and J 4 bases; nucleotides not matched to a gene: 4. CDR3 sequence reads: CASRMGTGNQPQHF. CDR3 sequence (DNA): TGTGCCAGCAGGATGGGGACAGGGAATCAGCCCCAGCATTTT.

This clonotype was observed a handful of times. The chain is built from TRBV30 and TRBJ2-7; tentatively, D is TRBD1 (7 bases). The ends were cut back, 3 bases at V and 4 bases at J, with 31 bases in the middle. Germline V CDR1 and CDR2: GTSNPN, SVGIG (reference sequence). This CDR3 contains 19 residues. CDR3 sequence reads: CAWRDNLVRTGEVAYEQYF. The CDR3 DNA reads TGTGCCTGGAGGGATAATTTGGTGCGAACAGGGGAGGTTGCATACGAGCAGTACTTC.

The chain has TRBV11-2 and TRBJ2-7; 7 bases fit TRBD1. Germline CDR1 reads SGHAT; CDR2 reads FQNNGV. The V gene end was trimmed by 3 bases and the J gene end by 3 bases; junction bases not matched to a gene: 8. CDR3 length equals 15 residues. CDR3 amino acids: CASSFGTDKYYEQYF. DNA for the CDR3: TGTGCCAGCAGCTTTGGGACAGACAAGTACTACGAGCAGTACTTC.

This clonotype was seen only once. This sequence joins TRBV7-2 and TRBJ2-3; TRBD2 agrees at 13 bases. CDR1 is SGHTA and CDR2 is FQGNSA in the germline V gene. The V segment lost 0 bases and the J segment 0 bases; nucleotides outside the gene matches: 12. There are 21 residues in the CDR3. The CDR3 DNA sequence: TGTGCCAGCAGCTTAGCCGGACTAGCGGGAGACCCTCCCTCTAGCACAGATACGCAGTATTTT. Translating gives CASSLAGLAGDPPSSTDTQYF.

The chain uses TRBV19 and TRBJ1-1; TRBD1 matches at 10 bases. The germline gives CDR1 LNHDA, CDR2 SQIVND (reference sequence). V shed 3 bases, J shed 11 bases, and the junction held 6 bases outside the gene matches. The CDR3 totals 13 residues. The CDR3 DNA follows: TGTGCCAGTAGTATTGGGACAGGGGAGGACGCTTTCTTT. As protein: CASSIGTGEDAFF.

The chain recombines TRBV12-2 with TRBJ1-5. TRBV12-2 represents a pseudogene. The CDR3 runs to 14 residues. CDR3 nucleotides: TGTGCAAGTCGCTTAGTACAGTACAATCAGCCCCAGCATTTT. It is translated as CASRLVQYNQPQHF.

The V and J genes are TRBV6-1 and TRBJ1-6; D unclear. CDR3 length equals 14 residues. V was cut by 1 base and J by 12 bases, with 13 bases left in between. Germline CDR1 reads MNHNS; CDR2 reads SASEGT. CDR3 region: CASSEGGPLLPLHF. In DNA, the CDR3 is TGTGCCAGCAGTGAAGGAGGGCCCCTGTTACCCCTCCACTTT.

The chain carries TRBV6-5 and TRBJ2-7, with D perhaps TRBD2 (5 bases). CDR3 length equals 16 residues. Germline-derived CDR1 and CDR2 are MNHEY and SVGAGI. V dropped 2 bases and J dropped 0 bases, with 14 bases sitting between them. The CDR3 DNA reads as TGTGCCAGCAGTTACGCCGGGTTTGGGAGCTCCTACGAGCAGTACTTC. Amino acids: CASSYAGFGSSYEQYF.

The V call is TRBV6-1, the J call TRBJ1-1, with 9 nucleotides matching TRBD1. Germline assignment: CDR1 MNHNS and CDR2 SASEGT. Trimming cost V 4 bases and J 5 bases; bases outside gene matches: 8. The CDR3 runs to 15 residues. The chain's CDR3 is CASSVTGGYSTEAFF. The CDR3, as DNA: TGTGCCAGCAGTGTAACAGGGGGCTACTCTACTGAAGCTTTCTTT.

CDR3 loop: CASNTDYPRGTQYF. DNA of the CDR3: TGTGCCAGCAACACGGATTACCCGAGGGGGACCCAGTACTTC. The rearrangement links TRBV27 to TRBJ2-5; the D gene could be TRBD1 or TRBD2 (5 bases each). Germline CDR1 is MNHEY and CDR2 is SMNVEV (reference sequence). V lost 7 bases, J lost 7 bases, and 19 bases lay in between. The CDR3 is 14 residues long.

The chain uses TRBV7-9 and TRBJ2-2, with 9 bases fitting TRBD2. V was pared by 5 bases and J by 4 bases, with 8 bases of the junction left unmatched. Germline-derived CDR1 and CDR2 are SEHNR and FQNEAQ (reference sequence). There are 16 residues in the CDR3. The CDR3 loop reads CASSKPSGEGTGELFF. CDR3 in DNA: TGTGCCAGCAGCAAACCTAGCGGGGAAGGCACCGGGGAGCTGTTTTTT.